These T cell receptor beta chains were read from a single sample in a study of identical twins. Each CDR3 protein gets one entry after TCRdb re-called the 5' RACE reads with MiXCR. The table records some 560,000 distinct CDR3 sequences, more than 9% of them present only once. The same specimen was also included in a second study, on yellow fever vaccine responses in identical twins.

Sequenced sample: PBMCs. The receptors originated from a woman under 30 in good health. Each CDR3 is given with its conserved first and last residue. D genes are given only for firm matches. Only part of the rows carry a size: once, few, many, or a class if the clone is expanded.

TRBD1	TRBV28	TRBJ2-3	few	TGTGCCAGCAGCTCGAAACGGACAGGGGGCACAGATACGCAGTATTTT	CASSSKRTGGTDTQYF
.	TRBV28	TRBJ1-1	few	TGTGCCAGTCCCATTGAAGCTTTCTTT	CASPIEAFF
.	TRBV7-2	TRBJ2-1	.	TGTGCCAGCAGCTCTTTACGTCACGGCGATGAGCAGTCCTTC	CASSSLRHGDEQSF
TRBD2	TRBV11-3	TRBJ2-1	.	TGTGCCAGCAGCTCGGACGGGGGGAACTACAATGAGCAGTTCTTC	CASSSDGGNYNEQFF
.	TRBV30	TRBJ1-2	.	TGTGCCTGGAATTTCGGGACGAGCAGCTACACCTTC	CAWNFGTSSYTF
TRBD1	TRBV6-1	TRBJ2-3	many	TGTGCCAGCTCCCGGTTGGGGACAGGGGTGGCAGATACGCAGTATTTT	CASSRLGTGVADTQYF
TRBD1	TRBV3-1	TRBJ2-3	.	TGTGCCAGCAGCCCCTCCCCGGGACAGGGGTTCGCGACAGATACGCAGTATTTT	CASSPSPGQGFATDTQYF
.	TRBV28	TRBJ2-5	.	TGTGCCAGCAGTTTAGGACATAAGGAGACCCAGTACTTC	CASSLGHKETQYF
TRBD2	TRBV7-4	TRBJ2-1	.	TGTGCCAGCAGCTCCCAGACTAGCTACTTCTACAATGAGCAGTTCTTC	CASSSQTSYFYNEQFF
TRBD1	TRBV2	TRBJ2-2	many	TGTGCCAGCAGCGACCCCGGGACAGGGGCCGTTATGGACAACGGGGAGCTGTTTTTT	CASSDPGTGAVMDNGELFF
TRBD2	TRBV11-1	TRBJ2-3	few	TGTGCCAGCAGCTTAGCGCCTTGGCGGGGGGGCCCGAGCACAGATACGCAGTATTTT	CASSLAPWRGGPSTDTQYF
.	TRBV9	TRBJ2-1	many	TGTGCCAGCAGCGCCGGGGGACAAAACTACAATGAGCAGTTCTTC	CASSAGGQNYNEQFF
TRBD1	TRBV7-2	TRBJ2-7	few	TGTGCCAGCAGCTTTCGGGGACAGCCCCACGAGCAGTACTTC	CASSFRGQPHEQYF
.	TRBV20-1	TRBJ2-7	many	TGCAGTGCTAGGGAAGCGGCCTCCTACGAGCAGTACTTC	CSAREAASYEQYF
TRBD2	TRBV15	TRBJ2-1	few	TGTGCCACCAGCCCCATGACTAGCGGGAGATATGAGCAGTTCTTC	CATSPMTSGRYEQFF
.	TRBV5-1	TRBJ2-1	few	TGCGCCAGCAGCTTGGAGACGACAGCCTACAATGAGCAGTTCTTC	CASSLETTAYNEQFF
.	TRBV29-1	TRBJ2-3	few	TGCAGCGTCTTAAGGACGATACTTCAAGGCACAGATACGCAGTATTTT	CSVLRTILQGTDTQYF
TRBD2	TRBV4-2	TRBJ2-5	.	TGTGCCAGCAGCCCCATTGGGGCGGGGGGGATACAAGAGACCCAGTACTTC	CASSPIGAGGIQETQYF
.	TRBV25-1	TRBJ2-2	.	TGTGCCAGCAGTGTGGAGAACACCGGGGAGCTGTTTTTT	CASSVENTGELFF
.	TRBV11-1	TRBJ2-5	many	TGTGCCAGCAGCCCCCCGAACTTCTCGACCGCCCCGACCCAAGAGACCCAGTACTTC	CASSPPNFSTAPTQETQYF
TRBD2	TRBV28	TRBJ2-4	.	TGTGCCACGGCGGGGGGTCTCCCCAAAAACATTCAGTACTTC	CATAGGLPKNIQYF
TRBD1	TRBV29-1	TRBJ2-7	many	TGCAGCGTCCGACAGGGGCCCTACGAGCAGTACTTC	CSVRQGPYEQYF
.	TRBV5-1	TRBJ2-1	many	TGCGCCAGCAGTCGATCGTCAGCGACCTACAATGAGCAGTTCTTC	CASSRSSATYNEQFF
.	TRBV2	TRBJ2-5	few	TGTGCCAGCACCCCCGGGGGGCTGGGGCAAGAGACCCAGTACTTC	CASTPGGLGQETQYF
TRBD2	TRBV11-1	TRBJ2-1	few	TGTGCCAGCAGTTCCGGGACTAGCGGGGGGATCGATATTAGACGTGAGCAGTTCTTC	CASSSGTSGGIDIRREQFF
.	TRBV5-6	TRBJ1-2	few	TGTGCCAGCAGCTTGGCCCACGCGGGGCACTATGGCTACACCTTC	CASSLAHAGHYGYTF